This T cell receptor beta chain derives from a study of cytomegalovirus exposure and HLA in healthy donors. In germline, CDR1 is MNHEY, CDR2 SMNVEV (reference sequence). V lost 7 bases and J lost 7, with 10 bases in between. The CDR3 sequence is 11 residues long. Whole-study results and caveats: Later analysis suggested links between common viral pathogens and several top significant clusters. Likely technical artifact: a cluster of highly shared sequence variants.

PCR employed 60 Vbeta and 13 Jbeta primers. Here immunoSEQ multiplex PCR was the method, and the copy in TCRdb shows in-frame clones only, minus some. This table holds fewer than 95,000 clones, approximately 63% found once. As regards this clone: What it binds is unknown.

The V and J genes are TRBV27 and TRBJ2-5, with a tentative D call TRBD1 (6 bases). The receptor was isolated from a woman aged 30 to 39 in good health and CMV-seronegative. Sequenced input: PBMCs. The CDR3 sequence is CASIKGGTQYF. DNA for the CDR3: TGTGCCAGCATCAAAGGGGGGACCCAGTACTTC.